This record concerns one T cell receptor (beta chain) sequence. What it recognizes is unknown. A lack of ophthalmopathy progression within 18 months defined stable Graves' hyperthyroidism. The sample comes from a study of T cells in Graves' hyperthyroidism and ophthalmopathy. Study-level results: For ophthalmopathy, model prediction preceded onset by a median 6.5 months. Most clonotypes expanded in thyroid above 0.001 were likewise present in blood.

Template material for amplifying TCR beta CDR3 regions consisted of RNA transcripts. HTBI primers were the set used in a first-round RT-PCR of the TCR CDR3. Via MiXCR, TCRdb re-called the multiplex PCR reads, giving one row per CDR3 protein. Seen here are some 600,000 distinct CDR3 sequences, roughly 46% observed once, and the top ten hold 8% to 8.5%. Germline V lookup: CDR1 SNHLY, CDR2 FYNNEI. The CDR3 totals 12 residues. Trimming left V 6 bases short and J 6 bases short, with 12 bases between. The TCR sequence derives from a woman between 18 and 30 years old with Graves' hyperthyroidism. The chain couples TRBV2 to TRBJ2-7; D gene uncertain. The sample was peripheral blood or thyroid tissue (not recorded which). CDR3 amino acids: CASSLVACEQYF. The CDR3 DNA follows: TGTGCCAGCAGCCTAGTGGCCTGCGAGCAGTACTTC.